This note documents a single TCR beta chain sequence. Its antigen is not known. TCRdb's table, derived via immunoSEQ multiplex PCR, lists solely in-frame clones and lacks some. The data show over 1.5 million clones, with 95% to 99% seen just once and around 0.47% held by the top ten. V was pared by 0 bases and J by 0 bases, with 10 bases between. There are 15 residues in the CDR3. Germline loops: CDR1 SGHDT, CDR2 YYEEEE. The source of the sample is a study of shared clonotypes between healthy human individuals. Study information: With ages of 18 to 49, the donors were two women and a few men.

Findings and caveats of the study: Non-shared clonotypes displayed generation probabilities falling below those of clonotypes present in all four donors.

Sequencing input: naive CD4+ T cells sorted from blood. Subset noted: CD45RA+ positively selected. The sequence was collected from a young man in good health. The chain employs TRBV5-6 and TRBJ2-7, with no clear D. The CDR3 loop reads CASSLAVLASYEQYF. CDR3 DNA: TGTGCCAGCAGCTTGGCTGTCCTGGCCTCCTACGAGCAGTACTTC.